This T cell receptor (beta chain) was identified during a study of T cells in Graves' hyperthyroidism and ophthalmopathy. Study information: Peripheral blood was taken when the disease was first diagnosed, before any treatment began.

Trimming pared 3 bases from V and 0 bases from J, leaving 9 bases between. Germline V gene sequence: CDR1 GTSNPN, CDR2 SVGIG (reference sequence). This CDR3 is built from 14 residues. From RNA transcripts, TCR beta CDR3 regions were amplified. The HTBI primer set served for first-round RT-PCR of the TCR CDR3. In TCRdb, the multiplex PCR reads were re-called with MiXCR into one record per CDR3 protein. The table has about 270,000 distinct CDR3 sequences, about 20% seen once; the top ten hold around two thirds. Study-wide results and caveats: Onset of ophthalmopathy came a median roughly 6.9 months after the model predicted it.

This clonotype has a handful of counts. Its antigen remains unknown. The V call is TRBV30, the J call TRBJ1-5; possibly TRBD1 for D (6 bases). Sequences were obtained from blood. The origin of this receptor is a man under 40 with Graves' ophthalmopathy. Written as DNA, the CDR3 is TGTGCCTGGAGGGGGGCGGGTAGCAATCAGCCCCAGCATTTT. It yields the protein CAWRGAGSNQPQHF.